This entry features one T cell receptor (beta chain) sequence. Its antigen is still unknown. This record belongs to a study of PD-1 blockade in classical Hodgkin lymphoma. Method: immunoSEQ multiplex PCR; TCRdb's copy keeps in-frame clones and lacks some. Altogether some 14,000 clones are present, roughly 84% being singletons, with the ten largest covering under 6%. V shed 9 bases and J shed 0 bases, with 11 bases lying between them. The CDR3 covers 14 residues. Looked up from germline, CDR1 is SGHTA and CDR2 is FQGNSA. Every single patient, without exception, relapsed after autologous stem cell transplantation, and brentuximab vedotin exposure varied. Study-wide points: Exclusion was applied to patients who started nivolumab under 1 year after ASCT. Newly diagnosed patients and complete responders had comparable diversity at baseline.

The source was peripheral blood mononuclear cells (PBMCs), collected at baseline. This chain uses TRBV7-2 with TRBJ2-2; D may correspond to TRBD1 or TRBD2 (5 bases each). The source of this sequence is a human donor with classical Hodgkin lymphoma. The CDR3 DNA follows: TGTGCCAGAGGGGAGCCTGCGAACACCGGGGAGCTGTTTTTT. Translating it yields CARGEPANTGELFF.